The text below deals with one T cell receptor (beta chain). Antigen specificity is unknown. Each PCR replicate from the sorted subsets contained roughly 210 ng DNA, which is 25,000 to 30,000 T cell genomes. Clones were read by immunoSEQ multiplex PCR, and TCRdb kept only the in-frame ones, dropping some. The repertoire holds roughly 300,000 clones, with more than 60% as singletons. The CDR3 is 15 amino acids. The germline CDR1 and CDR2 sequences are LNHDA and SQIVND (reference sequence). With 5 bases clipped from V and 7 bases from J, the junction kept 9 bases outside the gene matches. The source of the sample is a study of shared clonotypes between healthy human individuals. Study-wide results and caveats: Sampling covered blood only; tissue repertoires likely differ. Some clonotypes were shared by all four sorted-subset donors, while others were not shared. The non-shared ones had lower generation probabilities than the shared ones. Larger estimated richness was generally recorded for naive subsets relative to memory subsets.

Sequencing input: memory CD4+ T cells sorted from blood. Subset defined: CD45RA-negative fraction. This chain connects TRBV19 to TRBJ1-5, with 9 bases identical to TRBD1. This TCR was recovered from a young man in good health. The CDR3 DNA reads TGTGCCAGTAGTCCGGGGACAGGGCGAGTACAGCCCCAGCATTTT. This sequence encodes CASSPGTGRVQPQHF.